The clone carrying this T cell receptor beta chain occurred once. The V gene lost 5 bases and the J gene lost 7 bases, with 3 bases spanning the gap. The V gene's germline CDR1 is LNHDA and CDR2 SQIVND (reference sequence). CDR3 length equals 10 residues. In the original processing: Out-of-frame sequences were removed, leaving 2,204,828 distinct TCRbeta sequences. The table came from immunoSEQ multiplex PCR; TCRdb's copy has only in-frame clones and leaves some out. That table gives V, J and clone size, and the DNA gave D and trimming. The sample yields tens of thousands of clones, roughly 77% seen once. This specimen comes from a study of memory CD4+ T cells and cytomegalovirus serostatus. The sort gate was single viable CD3+CD4+CD8-CD45RO+ cells for memory CD4+ T cells. Serum IgG to CMV pp150, pp28, p38 and p52 defined serostatus. Total CD4+ T cells were enriched by CD4 positive selection.

The sequence derives from an adult in good health and CMV-seronegative. The chain links TRBV19 to TRBJ2-1; unclear D gene. The sample was memory CD4+ T cells from blood. CDR3 coding DNA: TGTGCCAGTAGTGGGAATGAGCAGTTCTTC. The encoded protein is CASSGNEQFF.